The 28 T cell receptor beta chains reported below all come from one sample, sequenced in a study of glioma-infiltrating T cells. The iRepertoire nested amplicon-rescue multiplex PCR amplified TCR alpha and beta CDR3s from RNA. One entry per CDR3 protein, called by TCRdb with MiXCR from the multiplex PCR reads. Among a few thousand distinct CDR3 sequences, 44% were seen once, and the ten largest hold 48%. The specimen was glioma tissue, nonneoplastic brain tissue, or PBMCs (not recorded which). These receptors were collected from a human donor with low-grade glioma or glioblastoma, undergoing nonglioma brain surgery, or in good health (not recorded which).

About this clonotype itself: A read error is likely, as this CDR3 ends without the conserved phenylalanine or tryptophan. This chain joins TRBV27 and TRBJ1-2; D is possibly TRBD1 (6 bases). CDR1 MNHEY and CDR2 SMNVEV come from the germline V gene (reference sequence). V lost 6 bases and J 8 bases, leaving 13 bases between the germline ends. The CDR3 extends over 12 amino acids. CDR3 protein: CASRPQGYGYTL. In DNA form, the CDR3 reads TGTGCCAGCAGACCACAGGGTTACGGCTACACCCTC.

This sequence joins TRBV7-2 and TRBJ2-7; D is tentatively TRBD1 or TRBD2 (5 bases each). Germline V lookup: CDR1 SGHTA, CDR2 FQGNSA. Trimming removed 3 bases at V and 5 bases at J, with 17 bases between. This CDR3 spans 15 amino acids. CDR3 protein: CASSFSGTLIDEQYF. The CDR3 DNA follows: TGTGCCAGCAGCTTTTCAGGGACCTTGATTGACGAGCAGTACTTC.

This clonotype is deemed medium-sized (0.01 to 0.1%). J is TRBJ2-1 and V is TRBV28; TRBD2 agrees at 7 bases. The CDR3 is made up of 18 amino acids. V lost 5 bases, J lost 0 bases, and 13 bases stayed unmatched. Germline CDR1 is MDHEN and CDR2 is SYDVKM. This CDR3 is CASSRPFWRGSSYNEQFF. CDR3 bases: TGTGCCAGCAGTCGACCGTTCTGGCGGGGGAGCTCCTACAATGAGCAGTTCTTC.

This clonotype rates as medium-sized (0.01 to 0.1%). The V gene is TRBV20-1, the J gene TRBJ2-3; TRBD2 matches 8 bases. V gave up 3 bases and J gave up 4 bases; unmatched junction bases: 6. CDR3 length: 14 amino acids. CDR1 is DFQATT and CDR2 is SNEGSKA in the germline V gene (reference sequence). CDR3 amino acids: CSASGRAGADTQYF. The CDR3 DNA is TGCAGTGCTAGCGGGAGGGCCGGGGCAGATACGCAGTATTTT.

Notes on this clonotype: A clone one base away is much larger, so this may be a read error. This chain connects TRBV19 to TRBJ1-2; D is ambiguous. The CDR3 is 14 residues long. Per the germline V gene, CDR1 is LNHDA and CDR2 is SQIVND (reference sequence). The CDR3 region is CTSSIVRANYGYTF. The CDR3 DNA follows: TGTACCAGTAGTATAGTCAGAGCTAACTATGGCTACACCTTC.

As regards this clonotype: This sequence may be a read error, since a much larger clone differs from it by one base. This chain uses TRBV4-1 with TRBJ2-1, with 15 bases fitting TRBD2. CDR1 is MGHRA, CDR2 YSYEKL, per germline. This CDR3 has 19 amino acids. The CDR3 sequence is CASSHPGLAGGPSYIEQFF. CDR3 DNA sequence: TGCGCCAGCAGCCACCCAGGACTAGCGGGGGGGCCTTCCTACATTGAGCAGTTCTTC.

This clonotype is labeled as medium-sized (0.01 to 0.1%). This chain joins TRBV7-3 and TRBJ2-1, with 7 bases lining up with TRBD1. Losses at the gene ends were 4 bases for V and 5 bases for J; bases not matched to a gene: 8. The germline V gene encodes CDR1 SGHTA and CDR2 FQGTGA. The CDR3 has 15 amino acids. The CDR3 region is CASSSGTDLNNEQFF. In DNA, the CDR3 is TGTGCCAGCAGCTCCGGGACAGACCTTAACAATGAGCAGTTCTTC.

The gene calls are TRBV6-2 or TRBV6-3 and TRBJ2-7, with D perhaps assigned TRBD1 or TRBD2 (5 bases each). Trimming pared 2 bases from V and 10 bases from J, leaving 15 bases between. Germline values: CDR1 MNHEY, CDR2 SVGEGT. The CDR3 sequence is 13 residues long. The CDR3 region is CASSYVGDPNQYF. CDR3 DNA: TGTGCCAGCAGTTACGTGGGGGACCCTAACCAGTACTTC.

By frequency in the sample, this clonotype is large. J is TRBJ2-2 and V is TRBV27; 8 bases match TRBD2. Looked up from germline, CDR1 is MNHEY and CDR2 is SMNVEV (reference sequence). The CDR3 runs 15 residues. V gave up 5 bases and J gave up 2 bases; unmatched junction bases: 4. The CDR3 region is CASSGGLANTGELFF. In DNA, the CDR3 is TGTGCCAGCAGTGGCGGACTAGCCAACACCGGGGAGCTGTTTTTT.

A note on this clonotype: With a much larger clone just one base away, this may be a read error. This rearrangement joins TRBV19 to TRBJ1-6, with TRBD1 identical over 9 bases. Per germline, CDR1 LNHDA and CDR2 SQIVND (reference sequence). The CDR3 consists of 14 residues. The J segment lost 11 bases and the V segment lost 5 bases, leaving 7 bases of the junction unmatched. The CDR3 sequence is CASSSWTGDPPLHF. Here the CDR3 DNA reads TGTGCCAGTAGTTCTTGGACAGGGGATCCACCCCTCCACTTT.

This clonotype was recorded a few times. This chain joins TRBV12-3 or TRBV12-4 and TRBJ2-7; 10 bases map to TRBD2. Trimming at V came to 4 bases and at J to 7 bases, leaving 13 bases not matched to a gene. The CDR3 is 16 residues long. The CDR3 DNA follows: TGTGCCAGCAGTTCCCCGGGGACTAGCGAGAGAGATGAGCAGTACTTC. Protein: CASSSPGTSERDEQYF.

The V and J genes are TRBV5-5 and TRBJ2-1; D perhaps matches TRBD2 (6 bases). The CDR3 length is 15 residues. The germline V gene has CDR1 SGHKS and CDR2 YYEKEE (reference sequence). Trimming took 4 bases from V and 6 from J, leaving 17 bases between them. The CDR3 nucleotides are TGTGCCAGCAGCCCGAGGGCTAGCGCTTCCAATGAGCAGTTCTTC. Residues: CASSPRASASNEQFF.

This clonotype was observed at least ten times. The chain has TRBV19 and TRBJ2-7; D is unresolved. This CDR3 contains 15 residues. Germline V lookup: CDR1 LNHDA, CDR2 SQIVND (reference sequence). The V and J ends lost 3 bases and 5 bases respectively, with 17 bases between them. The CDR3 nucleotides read TGTGCCAGTAGTATCTCTCGCATGATCGACCACGAGCAGTACTTC. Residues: CASSISRMIDHEQYF.

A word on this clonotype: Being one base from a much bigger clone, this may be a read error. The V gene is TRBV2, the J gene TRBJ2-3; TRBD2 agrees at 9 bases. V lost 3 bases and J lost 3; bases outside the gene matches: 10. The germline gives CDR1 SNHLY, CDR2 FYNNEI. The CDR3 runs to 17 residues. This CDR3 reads CASSERAWLAGTDTQYF. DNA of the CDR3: TGTGCCAGCAGTGAGCGTGCTTGGCTAGCGGGGACAGATACGCAGTATTTT.

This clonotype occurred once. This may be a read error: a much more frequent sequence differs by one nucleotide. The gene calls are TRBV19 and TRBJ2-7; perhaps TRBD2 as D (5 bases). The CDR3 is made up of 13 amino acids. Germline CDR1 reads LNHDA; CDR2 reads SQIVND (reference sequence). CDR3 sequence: CASSISEGSERYF. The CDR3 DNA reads TGTGCCAGTAGTATCTCGGAAGGGAGCGAGCGGTACTTC.

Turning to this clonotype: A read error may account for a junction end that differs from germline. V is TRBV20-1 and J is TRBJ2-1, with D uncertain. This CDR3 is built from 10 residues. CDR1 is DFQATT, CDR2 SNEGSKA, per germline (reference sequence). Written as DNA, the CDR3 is TGCAGTGCTAGAGGGTATGAGAAGTTCTTC. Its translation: CSARGYEKFF.

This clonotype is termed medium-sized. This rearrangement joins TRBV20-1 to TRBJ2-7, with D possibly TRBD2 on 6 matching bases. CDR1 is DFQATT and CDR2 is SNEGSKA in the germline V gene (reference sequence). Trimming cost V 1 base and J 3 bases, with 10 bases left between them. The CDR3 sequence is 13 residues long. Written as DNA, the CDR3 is TGCAGTGCTAGAGTCGGGAGTTACTACGAGCAGTACTTC. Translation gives CSARVGSYYEQYF.

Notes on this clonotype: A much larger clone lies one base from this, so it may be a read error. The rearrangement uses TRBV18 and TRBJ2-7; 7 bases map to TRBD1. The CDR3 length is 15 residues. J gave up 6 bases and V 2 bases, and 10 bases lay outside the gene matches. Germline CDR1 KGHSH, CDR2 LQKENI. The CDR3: CASSPGPKGASEQYF. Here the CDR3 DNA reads TGTGCCAGCTCACCAGGTCCAAAGGGGGCCAGCGAGCAGTACTTC. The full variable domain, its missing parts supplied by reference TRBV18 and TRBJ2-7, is NAGVMQNPRHLVRRRGQEARLRCSPMKGHSHVYWYRQLPEEGLKFMVYLQKENIIDESGMPKERFSAEFPKEGPSILRIQQVVRGDSAAYFCASSPGPKGASEQYFGPGTRLTVT.

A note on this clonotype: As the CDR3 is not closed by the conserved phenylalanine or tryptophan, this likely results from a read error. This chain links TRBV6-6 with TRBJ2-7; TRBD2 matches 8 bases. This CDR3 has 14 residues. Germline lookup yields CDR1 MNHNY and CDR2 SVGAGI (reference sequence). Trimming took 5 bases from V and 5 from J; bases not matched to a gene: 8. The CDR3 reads CASSLERETDEQYI. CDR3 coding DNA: TGTGCCAGCAGTCTTGAGCGGGAGACGGACGAGCAGTACATC.

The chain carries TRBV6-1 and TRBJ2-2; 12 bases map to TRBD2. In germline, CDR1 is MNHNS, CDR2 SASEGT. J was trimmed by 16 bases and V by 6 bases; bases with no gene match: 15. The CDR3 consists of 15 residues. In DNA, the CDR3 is TGTGCCAGCAGCCTCGGACTAGCGGGAACCGGGGAGAGGTTTTTT. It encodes CASSLGLAGTGERFF.

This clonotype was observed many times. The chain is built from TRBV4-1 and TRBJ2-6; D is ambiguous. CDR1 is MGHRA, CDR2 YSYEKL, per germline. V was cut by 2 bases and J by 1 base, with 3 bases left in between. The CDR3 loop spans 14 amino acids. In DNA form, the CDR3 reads TGCGCCAGCAGCCAACTATCTGGGGCCAACGTCCTGACTTTC. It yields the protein CASSQLSGANVLTF.

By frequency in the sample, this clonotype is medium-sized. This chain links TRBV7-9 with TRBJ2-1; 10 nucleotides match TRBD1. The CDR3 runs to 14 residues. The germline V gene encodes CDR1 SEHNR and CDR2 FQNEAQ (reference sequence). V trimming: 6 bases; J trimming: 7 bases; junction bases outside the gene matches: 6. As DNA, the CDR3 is TGTGCCAGCAGAAGACAGGGGGCGCGAAATGAGCAGTTCTTC. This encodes CASRRQGARNEQFF.

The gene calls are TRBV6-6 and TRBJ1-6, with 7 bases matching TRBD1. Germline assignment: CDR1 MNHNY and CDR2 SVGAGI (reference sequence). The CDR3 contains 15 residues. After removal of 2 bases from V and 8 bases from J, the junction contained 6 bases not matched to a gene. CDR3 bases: TGTGCCAGCAGTTACACTACAGGGGAAGATTCACCCCTCCACTTT. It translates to CASSYTTGEDSPLHF.

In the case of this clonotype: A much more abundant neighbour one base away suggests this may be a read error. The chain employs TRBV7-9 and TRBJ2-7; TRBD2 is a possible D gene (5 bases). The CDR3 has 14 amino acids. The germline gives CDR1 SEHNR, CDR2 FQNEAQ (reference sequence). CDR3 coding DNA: TGTGCCAGCAGCCTACCGACGGGGTCCTACGATCAGTACTTC. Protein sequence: CASSLPTGSYDQYF.

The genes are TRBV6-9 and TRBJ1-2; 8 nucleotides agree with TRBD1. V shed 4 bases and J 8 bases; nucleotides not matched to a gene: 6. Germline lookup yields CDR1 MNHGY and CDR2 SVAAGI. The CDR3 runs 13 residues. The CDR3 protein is CASSFQGAVGYTF. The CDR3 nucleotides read TGTGCCAGCAGTTTCCAGGGGGCGGTGGGCTACACCTTC.

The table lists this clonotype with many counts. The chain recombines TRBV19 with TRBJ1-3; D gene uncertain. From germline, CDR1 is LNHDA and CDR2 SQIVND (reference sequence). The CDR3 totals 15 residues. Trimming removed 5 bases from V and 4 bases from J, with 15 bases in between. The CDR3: CASSLGAATGNTIYF. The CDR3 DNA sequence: TGTGCCAGTAGTCTCGGCGCGGCAACAGGAAACACCATATATTTT.

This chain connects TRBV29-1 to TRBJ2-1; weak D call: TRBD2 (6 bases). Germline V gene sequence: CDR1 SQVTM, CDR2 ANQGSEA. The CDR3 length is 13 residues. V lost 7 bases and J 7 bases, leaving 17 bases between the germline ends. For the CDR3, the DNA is TGCAGCGCCGAAGGGGACTTGGATAATGAGCAGTTCTTC. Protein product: CSAEGDLDNEQFF.

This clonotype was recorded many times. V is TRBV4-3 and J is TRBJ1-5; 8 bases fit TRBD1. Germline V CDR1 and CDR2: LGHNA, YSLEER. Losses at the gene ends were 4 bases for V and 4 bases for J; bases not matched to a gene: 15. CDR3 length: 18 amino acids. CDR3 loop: CASSRRYEAGQVNQPQHF. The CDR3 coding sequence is TGCGCCAGCAGCCGCCGTTATGAGGCGGGACAGGTAAATCAGCCCCAGCATTTT.